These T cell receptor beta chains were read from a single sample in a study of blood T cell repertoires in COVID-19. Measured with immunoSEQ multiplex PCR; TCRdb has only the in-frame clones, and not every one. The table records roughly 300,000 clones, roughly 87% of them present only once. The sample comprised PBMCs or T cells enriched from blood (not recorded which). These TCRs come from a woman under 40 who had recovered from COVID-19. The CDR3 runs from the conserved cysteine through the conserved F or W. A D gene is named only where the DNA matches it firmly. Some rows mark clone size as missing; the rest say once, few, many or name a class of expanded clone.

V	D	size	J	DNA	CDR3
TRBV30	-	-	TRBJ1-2	TGTGCCTGGAGCTTGGACAGCTACCATGGCTACACCTTC	CAWSLDSYHGYTF
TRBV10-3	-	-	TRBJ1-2	TGTGCCATCAGTGTCAAGGGAGACTATGGCTACACCTTC	CAISVKGDYGYTF
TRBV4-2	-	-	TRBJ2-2	TGTGCCAGCAGCCAGCAGGGGAACGGGGTCGGGGAGCTGTTTTTT	CASSQQGNGVGELFF
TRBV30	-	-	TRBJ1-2	TGTGCCTGGAGTGTACAGCTCTCCGTCTATGGCTACACCTTC	CAWSVQLSVYGYTF
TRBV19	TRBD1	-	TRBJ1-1	TGTGCCAGTAGTCCACGGACAGGGTTGAACACTGAAGCTTTCTTT	CASSPRTGLNTEAFF
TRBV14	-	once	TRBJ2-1	TGTGCCAGCAGCCCCTCAGGGATCCTGAGCTCCTACAATGAGCAGTTCTTC	CASSPSGILSSYNEQFF
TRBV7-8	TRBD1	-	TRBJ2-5	TGTGCCAGCAGCACCCGGACAGGGCTGGAAGAGACCCAGTACTTC	CASSTRTGLEETQYF
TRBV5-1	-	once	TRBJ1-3	TGCGCCAGCAGCTTGTCCAACTCTGGAAACACCATATATTTT	CASSLSNSGNTIYF
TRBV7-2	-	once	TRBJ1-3	TGTGCCAGCAGCTTAGCACACCTCTCTGGAAACACCATATATTTT	CASSLAHLSGNTIYF
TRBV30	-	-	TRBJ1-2	TGTGCCTGGAACAACGGCGGTGGCTACACCTTC	CAWNNGGGYTF
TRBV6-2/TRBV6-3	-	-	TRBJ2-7	TGTGCCAGCAGTTACGCACTTTACGAGCAGTACTTC	CASSYALYEQYF
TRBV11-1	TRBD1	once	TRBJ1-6	TGTGCCAGCAGCTCGTTGACAGGGTCGATTTCACCCCTCCACTTT	CASSSLTGSISPLHF
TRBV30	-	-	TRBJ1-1	TGTGCCTGGGAACAGACAAACACTGAAGCTTTCTTT	CAWEQTNTEAFF
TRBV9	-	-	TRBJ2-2	TGTGCCAGCAGCGTCGGCAATCCAGGGAATACCGGGGAGCTGTTTTTT	CASSVGNPGNTGELFF
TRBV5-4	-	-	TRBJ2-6	TGTGCCAGCAGCTCCCCCCTTGGGGCCAACGTCCTGACTTTC	CASSSPLGANVLTF
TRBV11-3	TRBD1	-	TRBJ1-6	TGTGCCAGCAGCGCCGGACAGGGGGCGGGTTCACCCCTCCACTTT	CASSAGQGAGSPLHF
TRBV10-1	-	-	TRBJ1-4	TGCGCCAGCGGGGCAGGAATTAATGAAAAACTGTTTTTT	CASGAGINEKLFF
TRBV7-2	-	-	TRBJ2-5	TGTGCCAGCAGCGAGCCCATATTATTGATGCCGCGAGAGACCCAGTACTTC	CASSEPILLMPRETQYF
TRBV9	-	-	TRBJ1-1	TGTGCCAGCAGCCAATGGGGCAACACTGAAGCTTTCTTT	CASSQWGNTEAFF
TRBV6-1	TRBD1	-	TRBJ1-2	TGTGCCAGCAGTGAAGACCGGGACAGGGGTAGTAGCTACACCTTC	CASSEDRDRGSSYTF
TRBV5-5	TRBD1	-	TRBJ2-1	TGTGCCAGCAGGGGCGGACAGGGCGATGTCTACAATGAGCAGTTCTTC	CASRGGQGDVYNEQFF
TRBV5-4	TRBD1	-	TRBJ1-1	TGTGCCAGCAGCTCGGTACGGGCTTTGGGACAGGACACTGAAGCTTTCTTT	CASSSVRALGQDTEAFF